This TCR beta chain was sequenced during a study of beta chain features in type 1 diabetes. Study as a whole: What patients shared with healthy donors was a similar profile of age, gender and cell yields. Study-wide points: TCRB CDR3 length was moderately but significantly reduced in all four CD4+ subsets of Type 1 diabetes patients.

Germline-derived CDR1 and CDR2 are SGHRS and YFSETQ. The CDR3 is made up of 12 amino acids. V dropped 3 bases and J dropped 4 bases, with 7 bases sitting between them. This clone was observed a few times. Its antigen remains unknown. The same CDR3 arises from other DNA sequences in this sample as well. What was sequenced were expressed TCRB transcripts, since all of the isolated RNA had been reverse transcribed. The protocol was immunoSEQ multiplex PCR, while the TCRdb copy is restricted to in-frame clones and leaves out a portion. The sample has hundreds of thousands of clones; over 13% are singletons.

The clonotype comes from a man between 18 and 35 years old with type 1 diabetes. Sequencing input: naive CD4+ T cells from blood. The chain combines TRBV5-1 with TRBJ2-5; no clear D gene. CDR3 DNA: TGCGCCAGCAGCTCCGCAGGAGAGACCCAGTACTTC. This encodes CASSSAGETQYF.